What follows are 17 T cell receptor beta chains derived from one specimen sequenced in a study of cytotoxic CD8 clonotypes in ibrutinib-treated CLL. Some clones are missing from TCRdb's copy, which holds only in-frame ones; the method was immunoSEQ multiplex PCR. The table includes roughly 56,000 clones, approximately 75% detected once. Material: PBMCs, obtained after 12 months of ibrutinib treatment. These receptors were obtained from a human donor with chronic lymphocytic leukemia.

This CDR3 is CASSFSGGANEKLFF. CDR3 DNA: TGTGCCAGCAGTTTCTCCGGGGGAGCTAATGAAAAACTGTTTTTT. This chain joins TRBV28 and TRBJ1-4, with a tentative D call TRBD1 (5 bases). Trimming pared 3 bases from V and 3 bases from J, leaving 11 bases between. Germline CDR1 is MDHEN and CDR2 is SYDVKM. The CDR3 is 15 amino acids.

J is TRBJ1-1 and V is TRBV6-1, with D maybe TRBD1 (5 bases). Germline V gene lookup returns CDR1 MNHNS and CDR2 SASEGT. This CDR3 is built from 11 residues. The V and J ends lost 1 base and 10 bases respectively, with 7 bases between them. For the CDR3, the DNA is TGTGCCAGCAGTGAAGAAGGGGCAGCTTTCTTT. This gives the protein CASSEEGAAFF.

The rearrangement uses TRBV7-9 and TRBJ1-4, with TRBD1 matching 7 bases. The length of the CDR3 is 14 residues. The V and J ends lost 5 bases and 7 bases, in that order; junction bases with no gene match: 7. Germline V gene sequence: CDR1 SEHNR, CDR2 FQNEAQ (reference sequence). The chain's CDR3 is CASSNRGRVEKLFF. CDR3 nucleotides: TGTGCCAGCAGCAATAGGGGGCGGGTTGAAAAACTGTTTTTT.

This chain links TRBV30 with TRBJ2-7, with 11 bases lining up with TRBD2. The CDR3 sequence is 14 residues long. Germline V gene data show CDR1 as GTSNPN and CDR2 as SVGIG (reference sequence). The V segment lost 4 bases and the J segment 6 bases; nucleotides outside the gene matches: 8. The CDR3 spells CAWNRLAGSSEQYF. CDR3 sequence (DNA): TGTGCCTGGAATCGACTAGCGGGAAGTAGCGAGCAGTACTTC. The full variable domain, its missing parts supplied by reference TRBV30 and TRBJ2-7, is SQTIHQWPATLVQPVGSPLSLECTVEGTSNPNLYWYRQAAGRGLQLLFYSVGIGQISSEVPQNLSASRPQDRQFILSSKKLLLSDSGFYLCAWNRLAGSSEQYFGPGTRLTVT.

CDR3 sequence (DNA): TGTGCCTGGAGTGGGGACTCGCGGGCCTCGCCAGATACGCAGTATTTT. It is translated as CAWSGDSRASPDTQYF. This sequence joins TRBV30 and TRBJ2-3; D may be TRBD2 (6 bases). The germline V and J ends were trimmed by 1 base and 4 bases, with 18 bases remaining between them. Germline V gene sequence: CDR1 GTSNPN, CDR2 SVGIG (reference sequence). The CDR3 is 16 residues long.

As DNA, the CDR3 is TGTGCCAGCAGAGGTCGGGACAACCAAGAGACCCAGTACTTC. This sequence encodes CASRGRDNQETQYF. The gene calls are TRBV6-6 and TRBJ2-5, with D possibly matching TRBD1 (6 bases). Trimming removed 6 bases at V and 0 bases at J, with 11 bases between. Per the germline V gene, CDR1 is MNHNY and CDR2 is SVGAGI (reference sequence). There are 14 residues in the CDR3.

The CDR3 region has the DNA TGCGCCAGCAGCTTGGATCCCAATAACTATGGCTACACCTTC. Translated: CASSLDPNNYGYTF. This chain uses TRBV5-1 with TRBJ1-2; D gene uncertain. V was clipped by 0 bases and J by 1 base, with 7 bases between them. The CDR3 covers 14 residues. The germline V gene encodes CDR1 SGHRS and CDR2 YFSETQ.

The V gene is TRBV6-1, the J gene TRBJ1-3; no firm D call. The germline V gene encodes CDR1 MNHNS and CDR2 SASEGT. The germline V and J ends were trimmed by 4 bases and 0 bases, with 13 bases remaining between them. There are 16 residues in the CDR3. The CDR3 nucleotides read TGTGCCAGCAGTGCGAGACGGGATTACTCTGGAAACACCATATATTTT. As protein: CASSARRDYSGNTIYF.

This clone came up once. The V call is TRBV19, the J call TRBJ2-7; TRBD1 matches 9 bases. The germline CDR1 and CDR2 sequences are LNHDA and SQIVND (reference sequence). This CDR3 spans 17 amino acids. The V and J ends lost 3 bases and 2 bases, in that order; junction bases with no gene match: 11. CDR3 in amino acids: CASSIHPGQGNPYEQYF. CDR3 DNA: TGTGCCAGTAGTATTCACCCCGGACAGGGGAACCCCTACGAGCAGTACTTC.

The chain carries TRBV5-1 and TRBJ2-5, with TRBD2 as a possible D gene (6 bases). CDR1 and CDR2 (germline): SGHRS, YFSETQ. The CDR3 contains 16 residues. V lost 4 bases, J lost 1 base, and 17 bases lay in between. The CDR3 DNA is TGCGCCAGCAGCCCGGGGGTACAGGTCCTCCAAGAGACCCAGTACTTC. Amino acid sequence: CASSPGVQVLQETQYF. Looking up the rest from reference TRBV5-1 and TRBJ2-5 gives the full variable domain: KAGVTQTPRYLIKTRGQQVTLSCSPISGHRSVSWYQQTPGQGLQFLFEYFSETQRNKGNFPGRFSGRQFSNSRSEMNVSTLELGDSALYLCASSPGVQVLQETQYFGPGTRLLVL.

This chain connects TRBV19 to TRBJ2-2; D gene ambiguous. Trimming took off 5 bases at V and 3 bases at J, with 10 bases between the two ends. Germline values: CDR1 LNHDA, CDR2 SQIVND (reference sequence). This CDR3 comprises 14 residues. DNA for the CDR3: TGTGCCAGTAGTGTCACGGTCGACACCGGGGAGCTGTTTTTT. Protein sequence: CASSVTVDTGELFF. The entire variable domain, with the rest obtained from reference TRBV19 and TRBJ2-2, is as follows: DGGITQSPKYLFRKEGQNVTLSCEQNLNHDAMYWYRQDPGQGLRLIYYSQIVNDFQKGDIAEGYSVSREKKESFPLTVTSAQKNPTAFYLCASSVTVDTGELFFGEGSRLTVL.

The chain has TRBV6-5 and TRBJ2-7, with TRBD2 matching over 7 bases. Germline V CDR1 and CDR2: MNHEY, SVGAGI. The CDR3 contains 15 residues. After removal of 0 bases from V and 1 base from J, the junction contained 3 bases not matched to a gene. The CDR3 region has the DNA TGTGCCAGCAGTTACTCGGGAGGGTGGTCCTACGAGCAGTACTTC. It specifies CASSYSGGWSYEQYF.

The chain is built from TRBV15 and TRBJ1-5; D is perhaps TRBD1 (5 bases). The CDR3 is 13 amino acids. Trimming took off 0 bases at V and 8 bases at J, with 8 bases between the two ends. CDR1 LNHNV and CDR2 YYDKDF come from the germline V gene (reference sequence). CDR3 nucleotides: TGTGCCACCAGCAGAGATCGGGGGGAGCCCCAGCATTTT. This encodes CATSRDRGEPQHF.

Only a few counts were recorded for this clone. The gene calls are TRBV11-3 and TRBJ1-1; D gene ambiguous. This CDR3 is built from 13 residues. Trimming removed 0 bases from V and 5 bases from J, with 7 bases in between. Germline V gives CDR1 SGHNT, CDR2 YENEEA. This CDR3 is CASSLDSSTEAFF. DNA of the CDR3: TGTGCCAGCAGCTTAGATTCTAGTACTGAAGCTTTCTTT. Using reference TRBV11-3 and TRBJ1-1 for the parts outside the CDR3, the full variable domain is EAGVVQSPRYKIIEKKQPVAFWCNPISGHNTLYWYLQNLGQGPELLIRYENEEAVDDSQLPKDRFSAERLKGVDSTLKIQPAELGDSAVYLCASSLDSSTEAFFGQGTRLTVV.

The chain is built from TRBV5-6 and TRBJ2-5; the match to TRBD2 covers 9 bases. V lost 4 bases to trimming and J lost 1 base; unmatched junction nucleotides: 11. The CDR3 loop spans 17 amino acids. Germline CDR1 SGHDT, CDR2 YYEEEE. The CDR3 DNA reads TGTGCCAGCAGCAATCCCCCGGGCGGGAGGGCCCAAGAGACCCAGTACTTC. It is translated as CASSNPPGGRAQETQYF.

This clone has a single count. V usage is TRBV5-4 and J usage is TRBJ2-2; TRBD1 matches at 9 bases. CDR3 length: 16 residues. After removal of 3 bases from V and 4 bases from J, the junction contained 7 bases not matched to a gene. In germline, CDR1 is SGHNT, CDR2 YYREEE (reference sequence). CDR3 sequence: CASSYLQGAVTGELFF. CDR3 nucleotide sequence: TGTGCCAGCAGCTATTTACAGGGGGCGGTCACCGGGGAGCTGTTTTTT.

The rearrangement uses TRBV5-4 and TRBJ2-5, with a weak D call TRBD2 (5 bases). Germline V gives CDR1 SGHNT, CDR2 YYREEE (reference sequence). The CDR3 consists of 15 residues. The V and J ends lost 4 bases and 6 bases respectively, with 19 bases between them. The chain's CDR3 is CASSPGTSLEKTQYF. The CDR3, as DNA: TGTGCCAGCAGCCCCGGTACCTCACTAGAGAAGACCCAGTACTTC.